Sequencing of this TCR beta chain was carried out in a study of Graves' ophthalmopathy and Graves' hyperthyroidism. Regarding the study as a whole: Detected in blood as well were most expanded thyroid clonotypes with frequency above 0.001.

Per the germline V gene, CDR1 is DFQATT and CDR2 is SNEGSKA (reference sequence). The CDR3 runs to 13 residues. The V and J ends lost 1 base and 3 bases, in that order; junction bases with no gene match: 0. This clonotype has at least ten counts. The antigen remains unidentified. Transcripts of RNA were the source for amplifying TCR beta CDR3 regions. A first-round RT-PCR used HTBI primers, followed by a second-round multiplex PCR. Via MiXCR, TCRdb re-called the multiplex PCR reads, giving one row per CDR3 protein. The data contain roughly 300,000 distinct CDR3 sequences, 15% to 20% of them singletons. Symptoms, serum thyroxine and TRAb, thyroid ultrasound, and orbital computed tomography formed the diagnostic basis.

Source material: peripheral blood. The V gene is TRBV20-1, the J gene TRBJ2-7; 10 bases match TRBD1. This clonotype was obtained from an adult man with Graves' ophthalmopathy. CDR3 region: CSARGTGGYEQYF. DNA for the CDR3: TGCAGTGCTAGAGGGACAGGGGGCTACGAGCAGTACTTC.